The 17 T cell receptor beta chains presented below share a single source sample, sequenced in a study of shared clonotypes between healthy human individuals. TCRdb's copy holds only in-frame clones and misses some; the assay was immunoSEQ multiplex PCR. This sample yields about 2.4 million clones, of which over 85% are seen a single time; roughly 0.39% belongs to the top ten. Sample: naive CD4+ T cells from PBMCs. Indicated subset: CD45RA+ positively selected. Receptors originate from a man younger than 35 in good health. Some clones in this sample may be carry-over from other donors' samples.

The CDR3 DNA reads TGTGCCAGCGTCGCCGGGACAGGGGACGCCGAGCAGTACTTC. Residues: CASVAGTGDAEQYF. The chain is built from TRBV28 and TRBJ2-7; 10 nucleotides agree with TRBD1. Looked up from germline, CDR1 is MDHEN and CDR2 is SYDVKM. This CDR3 comprises 14 residues. Trimming cost V 8 bases and J 6 bases; bases outside gene matches: 10.

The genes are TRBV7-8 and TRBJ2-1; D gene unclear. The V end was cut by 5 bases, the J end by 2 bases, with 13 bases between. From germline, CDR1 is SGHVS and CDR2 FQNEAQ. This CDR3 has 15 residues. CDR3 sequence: CASSRVVTTYNEQFF. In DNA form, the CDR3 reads TGTGCCAGCAGCCGCGTGGTAACAACCTACAATGAGCAGTTCTTC.

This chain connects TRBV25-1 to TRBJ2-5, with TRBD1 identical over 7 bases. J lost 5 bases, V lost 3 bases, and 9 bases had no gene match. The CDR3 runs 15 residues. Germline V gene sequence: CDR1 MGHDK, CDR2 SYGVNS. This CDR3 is CASSERQGGLETQYF. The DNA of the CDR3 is TGTGCCAGCAGTGAGCGACAGGGTGGTTTGGAGACCCAGTACTTC.

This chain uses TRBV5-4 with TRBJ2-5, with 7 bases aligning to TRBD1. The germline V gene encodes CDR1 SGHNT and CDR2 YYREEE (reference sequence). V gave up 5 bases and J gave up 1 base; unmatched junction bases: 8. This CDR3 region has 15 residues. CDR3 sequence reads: CASRVDRDPQETQYF. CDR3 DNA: TGTGCCAGCAGAGTAGACAGGGACCCCCAAGAGACCCAGTACTTC.

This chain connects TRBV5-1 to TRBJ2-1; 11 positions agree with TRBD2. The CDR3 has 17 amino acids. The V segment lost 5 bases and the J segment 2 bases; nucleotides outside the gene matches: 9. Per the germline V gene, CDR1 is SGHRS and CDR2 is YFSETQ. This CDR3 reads CASSYGTSGYTYNEQFF. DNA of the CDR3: TGCGCCAGCAGTTACGGGACTAGCGGTTACACCTACAATGAGCAGTTCTTC.

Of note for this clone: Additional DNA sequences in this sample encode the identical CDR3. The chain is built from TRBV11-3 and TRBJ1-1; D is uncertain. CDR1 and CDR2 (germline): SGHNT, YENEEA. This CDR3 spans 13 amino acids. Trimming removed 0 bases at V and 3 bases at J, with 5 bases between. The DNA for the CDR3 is TGTGCCAGCAGCTTAGATCGCGACACTGAAGCTTTCTTT. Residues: CASSLDRDTEAFF.

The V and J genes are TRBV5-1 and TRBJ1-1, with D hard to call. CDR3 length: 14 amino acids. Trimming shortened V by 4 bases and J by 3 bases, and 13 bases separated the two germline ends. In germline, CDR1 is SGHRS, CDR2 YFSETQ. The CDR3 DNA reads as TGCGCCAGCAGCCCCTACCCTGTGGACACTGAAGCTTTCTTT. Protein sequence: CASSPYPVDTEAFF.

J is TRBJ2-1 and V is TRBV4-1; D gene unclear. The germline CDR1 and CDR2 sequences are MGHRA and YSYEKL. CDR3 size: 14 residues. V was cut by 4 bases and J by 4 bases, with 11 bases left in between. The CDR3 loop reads CASSPSSTYNEQFF. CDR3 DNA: TGCGCCAGCAGCCCGAGCTCCACGTACAATGAGCAGTTCTTC.

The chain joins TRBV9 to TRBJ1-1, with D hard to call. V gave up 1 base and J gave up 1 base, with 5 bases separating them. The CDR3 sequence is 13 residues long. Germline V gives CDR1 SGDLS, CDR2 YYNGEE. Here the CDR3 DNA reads TGTGCCAGCAGCGTATTTTCGAACACTGAAGCTTTCTTT. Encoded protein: CASSVFSNTEAFF. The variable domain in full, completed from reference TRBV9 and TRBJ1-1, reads DSGVTQTPKHLITATGQRVTLRCSPRSGDLSVYWYQQSLDQGLQFLIQYYNGEERAKGNILERFSAQQFPDLHSELNLSSLELGDSALYFCASSVFSNTEAFFGQGTRLTVV.

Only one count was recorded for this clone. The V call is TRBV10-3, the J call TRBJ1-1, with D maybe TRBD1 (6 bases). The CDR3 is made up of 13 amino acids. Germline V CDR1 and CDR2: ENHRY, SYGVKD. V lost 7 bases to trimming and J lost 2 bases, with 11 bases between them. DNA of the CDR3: TGTGCCATCACCGGGACACAAAACACTGAAGCTTTCTTT. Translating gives CAITGTQNTEAFF.

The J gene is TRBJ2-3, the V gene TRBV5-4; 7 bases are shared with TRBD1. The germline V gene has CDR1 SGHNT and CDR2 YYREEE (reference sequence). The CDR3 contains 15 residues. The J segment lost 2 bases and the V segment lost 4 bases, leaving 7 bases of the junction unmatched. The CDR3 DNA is TGTGCCAGCAGCCCGACAGGGAGTAACACAGATACGCAGTATTTT. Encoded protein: CASSPTGSNTDTQYF.

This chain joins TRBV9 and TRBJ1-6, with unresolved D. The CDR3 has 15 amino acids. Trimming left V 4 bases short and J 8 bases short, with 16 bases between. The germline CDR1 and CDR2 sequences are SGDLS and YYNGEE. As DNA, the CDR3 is TGTGCCAGCAGCCCTCTGGCCCGGAGTGATTCACCCCTCCACTTT. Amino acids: CASSPLARSDSPLHF.

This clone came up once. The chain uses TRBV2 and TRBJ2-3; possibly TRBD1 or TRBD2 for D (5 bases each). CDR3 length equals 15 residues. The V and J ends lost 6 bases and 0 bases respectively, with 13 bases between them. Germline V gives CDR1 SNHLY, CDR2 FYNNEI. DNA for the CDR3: TGTGCCAGCAGCACCGGGACGTTTAGCACAGATACGCAGTATTTT. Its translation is CASSTGTFSTDTQYF. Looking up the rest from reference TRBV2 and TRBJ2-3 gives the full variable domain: EPEVTQTPSHQVTQMGQEVILRCVPISNHLYFYWYRQILGQKVEFLVSFYNNEISEKSEIFDDQFSVERPDGSNFTLKIRSTKLEDSAMYFCASSTGTFSTDTQYFGPGTRLTVL.

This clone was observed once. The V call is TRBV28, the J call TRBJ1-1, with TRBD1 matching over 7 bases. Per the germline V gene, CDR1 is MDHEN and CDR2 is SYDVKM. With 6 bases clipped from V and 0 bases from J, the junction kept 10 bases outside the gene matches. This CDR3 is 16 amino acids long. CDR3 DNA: TGTGCCAGCAGGACCGGGACAGCTTCCATGAACACTGAAGCTTTCTTT. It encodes CASRTGTASMNTEAFF. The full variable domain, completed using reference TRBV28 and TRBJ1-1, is DVKVTQSSRYLVKRTGEKVFLECVQDMDHENMFWYRQDPGLGLRLIYFSYDVKMKEKGDIPEGYSVSREKKERFSLILESASTNQTSMYLCASRTGTASMNTEAFFGQGTRLTVV.

CDR3: CASSGRGTETQYF. CDR3 nucleotides: TGTGCCAGCTCCGGGCGGGGGACAGAGACCCAGTACTTC. V usage is TRBV5-4 and J usage is TRBJ2-5; 7 bases are a match to TRBD2. Germline V gene data show CDR1 as SGHNT and CDR2 as YYREEE (reference sequence). V trimming: 7 bases; J trimming: 4 bases; junction bases outside the gene matches: 7. This CDR3 comprises 13 residues.

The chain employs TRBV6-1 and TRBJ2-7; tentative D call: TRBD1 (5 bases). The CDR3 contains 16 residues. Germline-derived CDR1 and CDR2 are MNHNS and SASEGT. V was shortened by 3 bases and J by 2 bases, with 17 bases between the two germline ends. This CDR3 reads CASSDPTVPKPYEQYF. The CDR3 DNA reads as TGTGCCAGCAGTGACCCGACAGTGCCCAAACCCTACGAGCAGTACTTC.

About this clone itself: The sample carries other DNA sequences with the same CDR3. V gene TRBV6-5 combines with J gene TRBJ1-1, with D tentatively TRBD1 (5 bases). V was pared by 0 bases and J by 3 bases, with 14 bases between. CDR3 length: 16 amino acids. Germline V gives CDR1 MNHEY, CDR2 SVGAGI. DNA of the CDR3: TGTGCCAGCAGTTACTCCGGGACGGCCTCTTACACTGAAGCTTTCTTT. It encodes CASSYSGTASYTEAFF.